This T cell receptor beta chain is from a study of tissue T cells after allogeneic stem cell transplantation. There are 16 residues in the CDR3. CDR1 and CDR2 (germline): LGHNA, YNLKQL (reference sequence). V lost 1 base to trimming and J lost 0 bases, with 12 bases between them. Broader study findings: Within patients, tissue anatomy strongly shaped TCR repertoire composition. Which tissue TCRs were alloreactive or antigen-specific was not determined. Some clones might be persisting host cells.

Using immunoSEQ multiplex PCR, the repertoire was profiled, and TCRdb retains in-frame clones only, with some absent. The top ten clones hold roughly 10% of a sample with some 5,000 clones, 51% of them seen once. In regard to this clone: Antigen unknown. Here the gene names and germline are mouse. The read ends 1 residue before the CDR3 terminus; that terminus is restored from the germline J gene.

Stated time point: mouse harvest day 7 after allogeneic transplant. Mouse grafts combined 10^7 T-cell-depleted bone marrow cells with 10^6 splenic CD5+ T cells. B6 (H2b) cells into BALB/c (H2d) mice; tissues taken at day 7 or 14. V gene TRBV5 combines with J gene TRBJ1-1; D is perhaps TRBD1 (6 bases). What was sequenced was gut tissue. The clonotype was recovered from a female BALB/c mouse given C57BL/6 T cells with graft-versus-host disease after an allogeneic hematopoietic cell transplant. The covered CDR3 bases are TGTGCCAGCAGCCAAGCCCCCGACAGGACAAACACAGAAGTCTTC. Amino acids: CASSQAPDRTNTEVF. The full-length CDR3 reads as CASSQAPDRTNTEVFF.